The clone carrying this T cell receptor beta chain was detected only a few times. Its specificity is unknown. This sample is drawn from a study of T-cell memory formation after mild COVID-19. The study, taken as a whole, reports: Memory cells collected pre-infection included some clones that later responded, suggesting cross-reactive memory joined. Largely, contracting CD4+ clones fell within CM and EM, and contracting CD8+ clones within EMRA.

V was pared by 4 bases and J by 5 bases, with 17 bases between. This CDR3 contains 14 residues. CDR1 is DFQATT, CDR2 SNEGSKA, per germline (reference sequence). Each CDR3 protein gets one entry after TCRdb re-called the 5' RACE reads with MiXCR. The repertoire holds a few hundred thousand distinct CDR3 sequences, with roughly 20% as singletons. This receptor was obtained from an adult woman who had mild COVID-19 (a few samples of this study predate the infection). Cell type and time point are not known. The sequenced material came from PBMCs or a T cell subset sorted from them (not recorded which). The chain links TRBV20-1 to TRBJ1-2; tentative D call: TRBD1 (5 bases). The CDR3 DNA follows: TGCAGTGCTACGGACAAATCCTTTGGGTATGGCTACACCTTC. This sequence encodes CSATDKSFGYGYTF.